This T cell receptor (beta chain) was identified in a study of cytomegalovirus exposure and HLA in healthy donors. Study observations and caveats: Association of 15,000 to 20,000 TCR beta sequences with HLA alleles was found at 0.05 false discovery rate in a later analysis. The classifier reportedly diagnosed cytomegalovirus status with high sensitivity and specificity.

The primer mix had 60 Vbeta and 13 Jbeta primers. Data came from immunoSEQ multiplex PCR; TCRdb stores just in-frame clones and leaves some out. The table has about 150,000 clones, roughly four fifths seen once. As to this clone: Its specificity is not known.

J lost 5 bases, V lost 3 bases, and 13 bases had no gene match. The CDR3 is 16 amino acids. Germline CDR1 reads SGHRS; CDR2 reads YFSETQ. Sequences were obtained from PBMCs. The chain has TRBV5-1 and TRBJ2-5; TRBD1 aligns across 7 bases. This receptor was obtained from a man aged 35 to 55 in good health and CMV-seropositive. CDR3 residues: CASSSWGRGQVETQYF. The CDR3 DNA reads TGCGCCAGCAGCTCATGGGGAAGGGGGCAGGTGGAGACCCAGTACTTC.